This T cell receptor beta chain stems from a study of neurological immune-mediated disorders. This clonotype was picked up many times. The sample's time point: longitudinal time-point 2. The germline CDR1 and CDR2 sequences are SGHRS and YFSETQ. CDR3 length equals 14 residues. After removal of 7 bases from V and 3 bases from J, the junction contained 5 bases not matched to a gene. By 5'RACE with 10-nucleotide random UMIs, the cDNA was made. In each sequencing run, over 160 million TCR-beta sequences were generated from 15-18 subjects. TCRdb used MiXCR to reprocess the 5' RACE reads, holding one entry per CDR3 protein. This table holds roughly 49,000 distinct CDR3 sequences, 10% to 15% found once.

This receptor was obtained from a male donor with HTLV-1-associated myelopathy (HAM/TSP). The rearrangement links TRBV5-1 to TRBJ2-2, with 8 bases identical to TRBD1. Sequences were obtained from PBMCs. CDR3 in amino acids: CASRGRGHTGELFF. The CDR3 nucleotides read TGCGCCAGCCGGGGCAGGGGGCACACCGGGGAGCTGTTTTTT.